This TCR beta chain derives from a study of OX40 agonist ivuxolimab in advanced cancers. Whole-study findings and limits: CD8+ T cells showed, on average, more clonal expansion than CD4+ cells. The work left the antigen specificity of expanded peripheral T cells undetermined. At 0.1 to 3.0 mg/kg, CD4+ and CD8+ blood T cells expanded clonally by week 6.

Comment on this clone: Its antigen remains unknown.

Assay: immunoSEQ multiplex PCR; the TCRdb copy retains only in-frame clones and omits some. This table holds about 26,000 clones, 85% found once. On cycle 4 day 1 and cycle 7 day 1, as well as at baseline, blood was sampled. This sample comprised CD4+ or CD8+ T cells sorted from blood, obtained in a trial of the OX40 agonist ivuxolimab. This clonotype was obtained from an adult with an advanced solid tumor such as melanoma, head and neck, liver or kidney cancer.

Written as DNA, the CDR3 is TGTGCCAGCAGTCAACCGGGACAGGGAAGAGAAAAACTGTTTTTT. Protein: CASSQPGQGREKLFF. V gene TRBV28 combines with J gene TRBJ1-4; 9 bases align to TRBD1. Looked up from germline, CDR1 is MDHEN and CDR2 is SYDVKM. Trimming took 5 bases from V and 8 from J; bases not matched to a gene: 9. This CDR3 has 15 residues. Together with reference TRBV28 and TRBJ1-4, the CDR3 gives the full variable domain: DVKVTQSSRYLVKRTGEKVFLECVQDMDHENMFWYRQDPGLGLRLIYFSYDVKMKEKGDIPEGYSVSREKKERFSLILESASTNQTSMYLCASSQPGQGREKLFFGSGTQLSVL.